The T cell receptor beta chain under discussion was sequenced for a study of T cells in Graves' hyperthyroidism and ophthalmopathy. This clonotype was detected only a few times. In germline, CDR1 is MGHDK, CDR2 SYGVNS. Trimming left V 1 base short and J 1 base short, with 10 bases between. There are 15 residues in the CDR3. Researchers amplified the TCR beta CDR3 regions from RNA transcripts. Researchers ran a first-round RT-PCR on the TCR CDR3 using the HTBI primer set. TCRdb ran MiXCR on the multiplex PCR reads and lists one entry per CDR3 protein. The table shows 450,000 to 600,000 distinct CDR3 sequences, with 12% to 15% occurring only once.

This chain uses TRBV25-1 with TRBJ1-1; no firm D call. Sequenced input: blood. The TCR originated in a woman aged 40 to 50 with Graves' hyperthyroidism. The CDR3 DNA reads TGTGCCAGCAGTGAATCTAGACGGCCGAACACTGAAGCTTTCTTT. It codes for CASSESRRPNTEAFF.